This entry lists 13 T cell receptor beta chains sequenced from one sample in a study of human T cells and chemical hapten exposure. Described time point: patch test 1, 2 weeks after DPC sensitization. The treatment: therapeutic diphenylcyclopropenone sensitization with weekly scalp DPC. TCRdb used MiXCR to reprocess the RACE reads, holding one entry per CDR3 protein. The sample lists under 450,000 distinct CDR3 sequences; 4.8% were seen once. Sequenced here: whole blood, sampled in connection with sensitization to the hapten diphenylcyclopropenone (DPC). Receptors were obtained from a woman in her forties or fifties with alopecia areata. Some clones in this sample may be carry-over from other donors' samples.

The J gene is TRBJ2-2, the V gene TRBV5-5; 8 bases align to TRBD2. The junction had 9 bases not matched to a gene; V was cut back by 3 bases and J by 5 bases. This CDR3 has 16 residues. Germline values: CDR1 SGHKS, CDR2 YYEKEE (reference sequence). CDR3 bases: TGTGCCAGCAGCTGGGAACTAGCGGCTATGACCGGGGAGCTGTTTTTT. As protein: CASSWELAAMTGELFF.

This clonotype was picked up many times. DNA of the CDR3: TGCGCCAGCAGCTCCGGACAAGTAAATTCACCCCTCCACTTT. The encoded protein is CASSSGQVNSPLHF. This chain links TRBV5-1 with TRBJ1-6; tentatively, D is TRBD1 (5 bases). The CDR3 is 14 amino acids. Trimming cost V 3 bases and J 7 bases, with 11 bases left between them. The germline gives CDR1 SGHRS, CDR2 YFSETQ.

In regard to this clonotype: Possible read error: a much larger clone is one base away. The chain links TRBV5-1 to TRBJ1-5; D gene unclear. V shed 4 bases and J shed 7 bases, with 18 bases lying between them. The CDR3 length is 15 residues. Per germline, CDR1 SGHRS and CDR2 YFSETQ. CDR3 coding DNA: TGCGCCAGCAGCCCGTTCGGACGGGTAGGACAGCCCCAGCATTTT. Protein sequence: CASSPFGRVGQPQHF.

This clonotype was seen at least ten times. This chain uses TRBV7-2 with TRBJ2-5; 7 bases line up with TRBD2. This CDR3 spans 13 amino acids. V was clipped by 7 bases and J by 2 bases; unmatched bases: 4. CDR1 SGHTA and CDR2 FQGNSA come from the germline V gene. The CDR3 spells CASTLGLQETQYF. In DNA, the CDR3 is TGTGCCAGCACCTTGGGACTACAAGAGACCCAGTACTTC.

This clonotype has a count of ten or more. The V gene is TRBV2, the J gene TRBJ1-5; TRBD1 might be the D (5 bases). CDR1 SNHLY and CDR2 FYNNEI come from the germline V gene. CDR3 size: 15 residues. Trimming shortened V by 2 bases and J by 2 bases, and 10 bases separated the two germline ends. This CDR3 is CASSETGMGNQPQHF. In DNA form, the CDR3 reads TGTGCCAGCAGTGAAACAGGAATGGGCAATCAGCCCCAGCATTTT.

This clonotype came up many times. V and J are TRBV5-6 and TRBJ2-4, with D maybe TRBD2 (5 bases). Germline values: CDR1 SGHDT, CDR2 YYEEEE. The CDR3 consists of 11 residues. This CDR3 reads CAQRPQNIQYF. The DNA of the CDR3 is TGTGCTCAGCGGCCCCAAAACATTCAGTACTTC.

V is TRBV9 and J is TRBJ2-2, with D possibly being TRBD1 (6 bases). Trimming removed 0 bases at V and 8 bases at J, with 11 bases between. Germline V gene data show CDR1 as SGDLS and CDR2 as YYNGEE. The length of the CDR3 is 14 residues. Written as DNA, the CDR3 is TGTGCCAGCAGCGTAGAGACAGGCCATGGGGAGCTGTTTTTT. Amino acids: CASSVETGHGELFF.

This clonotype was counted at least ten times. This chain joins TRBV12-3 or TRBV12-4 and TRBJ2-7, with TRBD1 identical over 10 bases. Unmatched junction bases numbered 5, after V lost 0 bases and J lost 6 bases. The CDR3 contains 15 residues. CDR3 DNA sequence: TGTGCCAGCAGTTTAGCGGGACAGGGGTTCGGCGAGCAGTACTTC. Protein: CASSLAGQGFGEQYF.

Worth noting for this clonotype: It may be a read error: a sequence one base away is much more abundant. The CDR3 DNA reads TGTGCCGGCAGCGGACAGGGGACTGTAGCCAAAAACATTCAGTACTTC. Residues: CAGSGQGTVAKNIQYF. The chain is built from TRBV9 and TRBJ2-4; 9 nucleotides match TRBD1. Germline CDR1 is SGDLS and CDR2 is YYNGEE. This CDR3 is 16 amino acids long.

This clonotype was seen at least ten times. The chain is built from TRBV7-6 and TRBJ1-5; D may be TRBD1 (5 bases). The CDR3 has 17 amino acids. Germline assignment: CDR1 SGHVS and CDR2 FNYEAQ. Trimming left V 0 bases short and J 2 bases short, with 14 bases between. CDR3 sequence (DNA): TGTGCCAGCAGCTTAGCGCTTACGGCGGGGCGCAATCAGCCCCAGCATTTT. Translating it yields CASSLALTAGRNQPQHF.

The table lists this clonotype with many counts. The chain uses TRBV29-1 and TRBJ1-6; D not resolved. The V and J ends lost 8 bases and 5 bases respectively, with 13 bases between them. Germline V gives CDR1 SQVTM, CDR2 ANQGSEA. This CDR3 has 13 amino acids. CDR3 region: CSSERRDNSPLHF. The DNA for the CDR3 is TGCAGCTCGGAGAGGAGAGATAATTCACCCCTCCACTTT.

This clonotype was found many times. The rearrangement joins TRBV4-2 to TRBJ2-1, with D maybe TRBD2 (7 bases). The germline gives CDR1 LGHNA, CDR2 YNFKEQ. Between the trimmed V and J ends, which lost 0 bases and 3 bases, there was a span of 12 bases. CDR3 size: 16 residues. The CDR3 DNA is TGTGCCAGCAGCCAAGAGGGAGGGGGGATCTACAATGAGCAGTTCTTC. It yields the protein CASSQEGGGIYNEQFF.

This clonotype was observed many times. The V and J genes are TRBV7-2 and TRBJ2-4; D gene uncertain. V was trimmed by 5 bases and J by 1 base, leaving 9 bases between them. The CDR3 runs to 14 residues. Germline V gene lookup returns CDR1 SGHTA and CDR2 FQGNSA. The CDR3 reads CASSPPQAKNIQYF. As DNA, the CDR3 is TGTGCCAGCAGCCCCCCTCAGGCCAAAAACATTCAGTACTTC.